This paragraph reports one T cell receptor beta chain. The table lists this clone with a few counts. There is no known antigen for this receptor. The record has no base qualities; no much larger clone is one base away. Inclusive of the bounding cysteine and phenylalanine, the CDR3 is 15 residues long. Only the CDR3 region is kept as DNA, spanning 45 bases read in frame from base 1. Compared with germline, V lacks 1 base and J lacks 4 bases; bases without a gene match: 3. For CDR1 and CDR2, the germline V gene (reference sequence) lists LNHDA and SQIVND. This sample was included in a study of shared clonotypes between healthy human individuals (dated by TCRdb to between 2020 and 2021). Describing the broader study: A couple of women and a few men aged 18 to 49 years were included in the cohort. Per donor, leukapheresis produced somewhere between about 0.94 and 9.5 billion PBMCs. The study deeply sequenced blood TCR repertoires of five healthy adults to estimate repertoire size and the extent of clonotype sharing between individuals. Libraries were prepared and TCR repertoires were sequenced by different laboratories using diverse techniques, in order to increase sequencing depth and limit assay-specific biases. For each donor, three plates each were used for CD4 naive and CD4 memory, two plates were used for CD8 naive, and one plate was used for CD8 memory.

TCR CDR3 regions were amplified from genomic DNA by multiplex PCR using the deep immunoSEQ assay. Extracted genomic DNA from each cell subset was distributed evenly across all wells of several immunoSEQ 96-well plates, and each plate was treated as a replicate. For sorted subsets, around 0.2 ug of genomic DNA, equivalent to 30,000 or so T cell genomes, went into each replicate PCR. The purified libraries were quantified using a Qubit 3.0 fluorometer, sized with a Bioanalyzer 2100, and then quantified again using the KAPA Library Quantification kit. Every immunoSEQ 96-well plate was sequenced on a separate single-read 150-cycle Illumina NextSeq 550 flow cell. The paper's processing steps were these. The immunoSEQ output contained only junctional sequences without quality scores, so filtering could not match that applied to full-length reads. To assign V/J genes and CDR3, sequences were annotated against IMGT germline references using PyIR, a Python wrapper for IgBLAST v1.9. Any read was removed if the V/J assignment was weak (E-value above 1e-6), the CDR3 was missing, or the read contained stop codons, out-of-frame junctions, or ambiguous translated residues. V3J clonotypes were defined by identical inferred V gene, J gene, and CDR3 amino acid sequence. Percentage overlap between repertoires was computed as shared unique clonotypes divided by the size of the smaller repertoire. Richness of each repertoire was evaluated using RTK rarefaction, the Chao1 estimator, and Recon v2.1 estimates of unobserved clonotypes. Generation probabilities for all TCRbeta clonotypes obtained by the gDNA method from a few donors were computed using OLGA. TCRdb carries this immuneACCESS record with in-frame sequences only. Its versions omit some clonotypes, under half of them owing to an unresolved V gene in the studies checked, with the rest unexplained. V and J calls and clone size are given by that table; D and trimming were obtained from the DNA. Recorded for this sample are millions of clones; around nine tenths of them occurred a single time. Clones ranked in the top ten supply about 0.13% of the sample.

Donors were healthy HIV-negative adults with no recently reported acute infections or vaccinations. Only Caucasian adults living in Nashville, Tennessee, USA were represented among the donors. CD4+ T cells were enriched through magnetic negative selection, after which naive cells were positively selected on CD45RA and the remaining negative fraction served as the memory subset. Blood was collected by leukapheresis, and PBMCs were isolated by Ficoll-Histopaque density gradient centrifugation and then cryopreserved in liquid nitrogen vapor phase. Purity and quantity of every magnetically sorted T cell population were checked by analytical flow cytometry. Genomic DNA was isolated from each sorted fraction and quantified by UV absorbance on a Nanodrop 2000c. The full study reports these points: Rarefaction of sorted-subset datasets indicated incomplete sequencing despite the large sequencing depth. Larger estimated clonotype richness was generally found for naive subsets than for memory subsets. Because the study included a small number of donors, the genetic and exposure-history diversity represented was limited. Clonotypes shared by all four sorted-subset donors showed higher generation probabilities than non-shared clonotypes. Pairwise subsampling indicated that sequencing depth was expected to affect the degree of clonotype sharing among donors. Across a few donors, roughly 5% of naive CD4, approximately 3.6% of naive CD8, 2.3% of memory CD4, and about 0.4% of memory CD8 clonotypes were shared. Only blood was sampled, and tissue TCR repertoires likely differ from those in blood.

Sequencing used naive CD4+ T cells sorted from blood. Taken with the paper, the label for cell subset or site translates to: CD45RA+ positively selected. The receptor chain draws on TRBV19 and TRBJ1-1, with TRBD1 identical over 10 junction bases. This sequence was found in a man aged 18 to 29 in good health. The base sequence is TGTGCCAGTAGTATAGGGACAGGGGGAAGCACTGAAGCTTTCTTT. Its coded protein is CASSIGTGGSTEAFF.